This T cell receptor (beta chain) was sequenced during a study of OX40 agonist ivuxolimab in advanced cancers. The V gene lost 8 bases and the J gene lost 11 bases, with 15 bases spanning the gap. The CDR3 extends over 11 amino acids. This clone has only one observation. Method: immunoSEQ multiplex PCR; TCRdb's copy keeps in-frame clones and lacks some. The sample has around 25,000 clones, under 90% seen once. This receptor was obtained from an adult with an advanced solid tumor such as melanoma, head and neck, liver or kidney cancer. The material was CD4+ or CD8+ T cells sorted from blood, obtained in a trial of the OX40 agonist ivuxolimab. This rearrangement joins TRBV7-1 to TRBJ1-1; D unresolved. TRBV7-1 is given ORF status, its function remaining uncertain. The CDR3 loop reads CASSDGLFAFF. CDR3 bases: TGTGCCAGCTCTGATGGGCTGTTCGCTTTCTTT.